This is a list of T cell receptor beta chains from one sample in a study of CD8+ T cells in alopecia areata. Data came from immunoSEQ multiplex PCR; TCRdb stores just in-frame clones and leaves some out. The top ten hold 0.65% to 0.7% of the sample, which has about 190,000 clones, roughly three fifths seen once. Source: CD4+ T cells sorted from blood, taken at week 4, from a patient treated with tofacitinib. The receptors shown here come from a human donor with alopecia areata. Both conserved end residues are trimmed from each CDR3. Expanded clones are given a class, and other clones once, few, many or no size at all.

J gene: TRBJ1-1; V gene: TRBV7-2; clone size: NA; CDR3 protein: ASSLWQNTEAF
J gene: TRBJ2-3; V gene: TRBV7-2; clone size: NA; CDR3 protein: ASSTQITDTQY
J gene: TRBJ1-4; V gene: TRBV29-1; clone size: NA; CDR3 protein: SAQTAKNEKLF
J gene: TRBJ1-4; V gene: TRBV10-3; clone size: NA; CDR3 protein: AISASGSTNEKLF
J gene: TRBJ2-1; V gene: TRBV27; clone size: NA; CDR3 protein: ASSDRINNEQF
J gene: TRBJ1-2; V gene: TRBV29-1; clone size: NA; CDR3 protein: SVGDRGREANYGYT
J gene: TRBJ2-1; V gene: TRBV27; clone size: NA; CDR3 protein: ASSPQPMGGEQF
J gene: TRBJ1-2; V gene: TRBV14; clone size: medium-sized; CDR3 protein: ASSVRANYGYT
J gene: TRBJ2-7; V gene: TRBV2; clone size: few; CDR3 protein: ASSEFSEQY
J gene: TRBJ2-7; V gene: TRBV7-8; clone size: few; CDR3 protein: ASSLAGLGEQY
J gene: TRBJ1-2; V gene: TRBV29-1; clone size: NA; CDR3 protein: SVESGQGKGYT
J gene: TRBJ2-1; V gene: TRBV29-1; clone size: NA; CDR3 protein: SVGLAEVREQF
J gene: TRBJ2-2; V gene: TRBV10-3; clone size: NA; CDR3 protein: AITGAGELF
J gene: TRBJ2-3; V gene: TRBV18; clone size: few; CDR3 protein: ASSSRAGGTDTQY
J gene: TRBJ2-5; V gene: TRBV7-9; clone size: few; CDR3 protein: ASSLVGETQY
J gene: TRBJ1-1; V gene: TRBV5-6; clone size: NA; CDR3 protein: ASSFGGRTEAF
J gene: TRBJ2-1; V gene: TRBV15; clone size: many; CDR3 protein: ATSRDAPQGLLHNEQF
J gene: TRBJ2-7; V gene: TRBV4-2; clone size: NA; CDR3 protein: ASSQDLYEQY
J gene: TRBJ2-1; V gene: TRBV15; clone size: many; CDR3 protein: ATSTHLAGSYNEQF
J gene: TRBJ2-2; V gene: TRBV5-1; clone size: NA; CDR3 protein: ASSHFRKDTGELF
J gene: TRBJ1-1; V gene: TRBV18; clone size: NA; CDR3 protein: ASSLGYGGNTEAF
J gene: TRBJ1-1; V gene: TRBV6-5; clone size: NA; CDR3 protein: ASSLGVMITEAF
J gene: TRBJ2-6; V gene: TRBV19; clone size: NA; CDR3 protein: ASSDGGHQSGANVLT
J gene: TRBJ1-2; V gene: TRBV2; clone size: NA; CDR3 protein: ASTERVPNAGYT
J gene: TRBJ2-7; V gene: TRBV20-1; clone size: NA; CDR3 protein: SAREPGEQY
J gene: TRBJ1-1; V gene: TRBV2; clone size: NA; CDR3 protein: ASSADMNTEAF
J gene: TRBJ2-3; V gene: TRBV29-1; clone size: NA; CDR3 protein: SEGRGDTQY
J gene: TRBJ2-7; V gene: TRBV27; clone size: NA; CDR3 protein: ASSETRDRAEQY
J gene: TRBJ2-2; V gene: TRBV6-6; clone size: NA; CDR3 protein: ASSQLAANTGELF
J gene: TRBJ2-7; V gene: TRBV5-1; clone size: NA; CDR3 protein: ASSLGLAGVTEQY
J gene: TRBJ2-1; V gene: TRBV2; clone size: NA; CDR3 protein: ASSLDFPQPF
J gene: TRBJ1-5; V gene: TRBV2; clone size: NA; CDR3 protein: ASSGTRGNQPQH
J gene: TRBJ2-2; V gene: TRBV7-2; clone size: NA; CDR3 protein: ASSLSGGRLNTGELF
J gene: TRBJ2-3; V gene: TRBV29-1; clone size: NA; CDR3 protein: SVARGQGLDTQY
J gene: TRBJ2-1; V gene: TRBV25-1; clone size: NA; CDR3 protein: ASSYPGGAGGRNEQF
J gene: TRBJ2-2; V gene: TRBV28; clone size: few; CDR3 protein: ASSYGTGLRGTGELF
J gene: TRBJ2-4; V gene: TRBV4-1; clone size: many; CDR3 protein: ASSQSLTGNIQY
J gene: TRBJ2-3; V gene: TRBV6-4; clone size: once; CDR3 protein: ASSTSGSTDTQY
J gene: TRBJ2-3; V gene: TRBV7-2; clone size: many; CDR3 protein: ASSLEWKQY
J gene: TRBJ2-5; V gene: TRBV9; clone size: NA; CDR3 protein: ASSVRGETQY
J gene: TRBJ1-1; V gene: TRBV29-1; clone size: NA; CDR3 protein: SVDPRGTGNTEAF
J gene: TRBJ2-7; V gene: TRBV29-1; clone size: few; CDR3 protein: SVSSGRAGEQY
J gene: TRBJ2-3; V gene: TRBV27; clone size: NA; CDR3 protein: ASSYRGDTQY
J gene: TRBJ1-2; V gene: TRBV5-4; clone size: NA; CDR3 protein: ASRISDSYGYT
J gene: TRBJ2-2; V gene: TRBV30; clone size: NA; CDR3 protein: AWRPPGARAGELF
J gene: TRBJ2-5; V gene: TRBV5-1; clone size: NA; CDR3 protein: ASSIPGTGETQY
J gene: TRBJ2-1; V gene: TRBV29-1; clone size: NA; CDR3 protein: SVESLPLYNEQF
J gene: TRBJ2-5; V gene: TRBV5-1; clone size: NA; CDR3 protein: ASSSRRGETQY
J gene: TRBJ1-2; V gene: TRBV6-5; clone size: few; CDR3 protein: ASRTGKGYGYT
J gene: TRBJ1-1; V gene: TRBV7-9; clone size: NA; CDR3 protein: ASSVRAGVNTEAF
J gene: TRBJ1-2; V gene: TRBV29-1; clone size: few; CDR3 protein: SVDRANYGYT
J gene: TRBJ2-6; V gene: TRBV14; clone size: once; CDR3 protein: ASSPNLRTSLSGANVLT
J gene: TRBJ2-1; V gene: TRBV28; clone size: few; CDR3 protein: ASRPGTALNEQF
J gene: TRBJ2-5; V gene: TRBV5-1; clone size: NA; CDR3 protein: ASSQGQGQHGTQY
J gene: TRBJ2-1; V gene: TRBV30; clone size: NA; CDR3 protein: AWKPGRAANNEQF
J gene: TRBJ1-4; V gene: TRBV4-1; clone size: NA; CDR3 protein: ASSQATGVGEKLF
J gene: TRBJ1-1; V gene: TRBV6-1; clone size: few; CDR3 protein: ASSPNAGGTEAF
J gene: TRBJ2-7; V gene: TRBV29-1; clone size: once; CDR3 protein: SVVGQGSAYEQY
J gene: TRBJ2-5; V gene: TRBV29-1; clone size: few; CDR3 protein: SVGSGQETQY